Described below is a single T cell receptor beta chain sequence and its context. Its antigen is undetermined. Germline V gene data show CDR1 as MGHRA and CDR2 as YSYEKL. The CDR3 consists of 12 residues. V lost 0 bases and J 8 bases, leaving 7 bases between the germline ends. This sample was included in a study of cytomegalovirus exposure and HLA in healthy donors. Study as a whole: The same platform was used for the 90 to 150 validation repertoires as for the approximately 720 first-cohort repertoires, as reported in a later analysis. Study-wide results and caveats: According to the study, roughly 180 TCR beta chains were cytomegalovirus-associated. TCR sequences were mostly rare, though some public TCRs occurred in many donors.

Clones were sequenced by immunoSEQ multiplex PCR, and TCRdb holds only the in-frame ones, with some missing. The sample contains some 41,000 clones, 93% of which appear only once. The receptor was isolated from a woman under 30 in good health and CMV-seronegative. The V and J genes are TRBV4-1 and TRBJ1-2; D is uncertain. The sequenced sample was PBMCs. Written as DNA, the CDR3 is TGCGCCAGCAGCCAAGATCTCGGGGGCTACACCTTC. This sequence encodes CASSQDLGGYTF.